This is a list of T cell receptor beta chains from one sample in a study of cytomegalovirus exposure and HLA in healthy donors. Libraries were prepared by immunoSEQ multiplex PCR; TCRdb keeps only in-frame clonotypes and omits some of them. The sample holds some 250,000 clones, about 90% seen once. The sample comprised PBMCs. The receptors were sampled from a woman under 40 in good health and CMV-seronegative. Both conserved end residues are part of each CDR3. A D gene is named only where the DNA matches it firmly. The listing skips clone size in some rows; elsewhere it reads once, few, many or a size class.

v_gene,j_gene,d_gene,abundance,CDR3nt,CDR3aa
TRBV11-2,TRBJ2-3,TRBD1,.,TGTGCCAGCAGCTCGACAGGGGGCGGCGATACGCAGTATTTT,CASSSTGGGDTQYF
TRBV28,TRBJ2-7,TRBD2,.,TGTGCCAGCACCGGACTAGCGGGAGACTACGAGCAGTACTTC,CASTGLAGDYEQYF
TRBV7-2,TRBJ2-1,.,.,TGTGCCAGCAGGACCCCCGGGGGTGGGAATGAGCAGTTCTTC,CASRTPGGGNEQFF
TRBV6-5,TRBJ2-3,.,.,TGTGCCAGCAGTTACTCGGGCGAAAATACGCAGTATTTT,CASSYSGENTQYF
TRBV29-1,TRBJ1-3,TRBD1,once,TGCAGCGTTGAGACAGGGACGGGAAACACCATATATTTT,CSVETGTGNTIYF
TRBV6-6,TRBJ1-4,.,.,TGTGCCAGCAGCCCCCAGATGGGTGGTGAAAAACTGTTTTTT,CASSPQMGGEKLFF
TRBV15,TRBJ2-3,TRBD1,.,TGTGCCACCAGCAGAGAAAAAGGGGGACAGGGGGCGATCACAGATACGCAGTATTTT,CATSREKGGQGAITDTQYF
TRBV5-1,TRBJ1-4,.,.,TGCGCCAGCAGCGAGTACAGTGAGGGGGAAAAACTGTTTTTT,CASSEYSEGEKLFF
TRBV7-9,TRBJ2-1,TRBD2,.,TGTGCCAGCAGCTTAGTCGCGGGAGTAAGCAATGAGCAGTTCTTC,CASSLVAGVSNEQFF
TRBV15,TRBJ2-7,TRBD1,.,TGTGCCACCAGCAGGAGGGACAGCTCCTACGAGCAGTACTTC,CATSRRDSSYEQYF
TRBV7-7,TRBJ2-7,TRBD2,.,TGTGCCAGCAGCTTAGTTGGGACTAGAATCGACTACGAGCAGTACTTC,CASSLVGTRIDYEQYF
TRBV16,TRBJ1-2,.,.,TGTGCCAGCAGCCAAAGGAAATTGCTAGGGGGCTACACCTTC,CASSQRKLLGGYTF
TRBV9,TRBJ2-3,TRBD2,.,TGTGCCAGCAGCGTAGCTCCTGCGGGAGGTGGTAGAGATACGCAGTATTTT,CASSVAPAGGGRDTQYF
TRBV19,TRBJ2-6,TRBD1,many,TGTGCCAGTAGTATCGCCAACTTGCGGGACAGGGGCTCTGGGGCCAACGTCCTGACTTTC,CASSIANLRDRGSGANVLTF
TRBV7-2,TRBJ2-7,TRBD2,.,TGTGCCAGCAGCGCCGGGGGGTCACAGCAGTACTTC,CASSAGGSQQYF
TRBV4-3,TRBJ1-2,.,.,TGCGCCAGCAGCCAAGATAGGGGAGTGGGCTATGGCTACACCTTC,CASSQDRGVGYGYTF
TRBV7-6,TRBJ2-3,TRBD2,.,TGTGCCAGCAGCTTTTTCCCGGTGACTAGCGGGAGGGCCGATGATACGCAGTATTTT,CASSFFPVTSGRADDTQYF
TRBV6-1,TRBJ1-5,.,.,TGTGCCAGCAGTGAAAACCCAGGGGGCAATCAGCCCCAGCATTTT,CASSENPGGNQPQHF
TRBV5-1,TRBJ2-7,TRBD2,.,TGCGCCAGCAGCTTGGGAAATATGGGACTAGCGGGAGACTACGAGCAGTACTTC,CASSLGNMGLAGDYEQYF
TRBV29-1,TRBJ2-7,.,.,TGCAGCGGCCTTATGGGGGCGCCCTACGAGCAGTACTTC,CSGLMGAPYEQYF
TRBV4-1,TRBJ2-1,.,once,TGCGCCAGCAGCCAAGAGAGGGGAAATGAGCAGTTCTTC,CASSQERGNEQFF
TRBV5-8,TRBJ2-2,.,.,TGTGCCAGCAGCTTGGAGGGCAGGATCACCGGGGAGCTGTTTTTT,CASSLEGRITGELFF
TRBV6-5,TRBJ2-7,TRBD1,.,TGTGCCAGCAGCCCTAATAATGACAGGGACGAGCAGTACTTC,CASSPNNDRDEQYF
TRBV11-2,TRBJ2-2,TRBD2,few,TGTGCCAGCGGACCGGGACTAGCAGATGGGACCGGGGAGCTGTTTTTT,CASGPGLADGTGELFF
TRBV19,TRBJ1-2,TRBD1,.,TGTGCCAGTAGTAAACCTCCGGGACAGGGGATTGGTGGCTACACCTTC,CASSKPPGQGIGGYTF
TRBV28,TRBJ2-7,TRBD2,.,TGTGCCAGCAGACCTAGCGGGACTACCTACTACGAGCAGTACTTC,CASRPSGTTYYEQYF
TRBV19,TRBJ2-7,.,.,TGTGCCAGTAGTACAGATCTGGACAACTCCTACGAGCAGTACTTC,CASSTDLDNSYEQYF
TRBV7-7,TRBJ2-5,TRBD1,.,TGTGCCAGCAGCCTGGCAGGGGGCGTAGAGACCCAGTACTTC,CASSLAGGVETQYF